Each of the 32 T cell receptor beta chains below was sequenced from the same sample in a study of blood T cells in healthy people across ages. It was with a sample-barcoded 5' primer and a J-beta primer mix that a second PCR of about 7 to 12 cycles was run. TCRdb re-analysed the 5' RACE reads in MiXCR, keeping a single row per CDR3 protein. The data contain some 1.8 million distinct CDR3 sequences, approximately 40% of them singletons. Input material: blood. The receptors were gathered from a human donor in good health.

The chain carries TRBV29-1 and TRBJ2-2, with 8 nucleotides matching TRBD2. The V gene's germline CDR1 is SQVTM and CDR2 ANQGSEA. Trimming cost V 5 bases and J 5 bases; bases outside gene matches: 7. The length of the CDR3 is 14 residues. The DNA for the CDR3 is TGCAGCGTTAGGGAGGCGGGGGGAACCGGGGAGCTGTTTTTT. Translating gives CSVREAGGTGELFF.

The genes are TRBV28 and TRBJ2-7; the D call may be TRBD1 or TRBD2 (5 bases each). Trimming left V 6 bases short and J 3 bases short, with 18 bases between. The germline V gene encodes CDR1 MDHEN and CDR2 SYDVKM. This CDR3 comprises 15 residues. The CDR3 region has the DNA TGTGCCAGCAGGGGGACGACAGAAGCTTTCTACGAGCAGTACTTC. It encodes CASRGTTEAFYEQYF.

This clonotype was observed a few times. This chain uses TRBV20-1 with TRBJ1-2; D gene uncertain. The CDR3 has 12 amino acids. Germline assignment: CDR1 DFQATT and CDR2 SNEGSKA (reference sequence). V lost 6 bases, J lost 3 bases, and 11 bases lay in between. CDR3 amino acids: CSAHRDHYGYTF. CDR3 nucleotide sequence: TGCAGTGCCCACCGGGATCACTATGGCTACACCTTC.

The chain uses TRBV4-3 and TRBJ2-1; the match to TRBD2 covers 12 bases. Germline assignment: CDR1 LGHNA and CDR2 YSLEER. This CDR3 has 17 residues. Unmatched junction bases numbered 7, after V lost 0 bases and J lost 7 bases. Written as DNA, the CDR3 is TGCGCCAGCAGCCAAGACCCTAGCGGGGGGGAATCAAATGAGCAGTTCTTC. As protein: CASSQDPSGGESNEQFF.

With regard to this clonotype: One junction end does not reproduce the germline sequence, and a read error may be involved. V and J are TRBV7-9 and TRBJ1-6; D call uncertain. The CDR3 extends over 13 amino acids. In germline, CDR1 is SEHNR, CDR2 FQNEAQ (reference sequence). This chain's CDR3 is CTSSFEGNSPLHF. The CDR3 DNA is TGTACCAGCAGCTTCGAGGGAAATTCACCCCTCCACTTT.

This clonotype was counted a few times. J is TRBJ1-2 and V is TRBV9; no clear D gene. The CDR3 is made up of 13 amino acids. CDR1 SGDLS and CDR2 YYNGEE come from the germline V gene. The germline V and J ends were trimmed by 1 base and 4 bases, with 8 bases remaining between them. The DNA of the CDR3 is TGTGCCAGCAGCGTATCCCATAGCTATGGCTACACCTTC. It translates to CASSVSHSYGYTF.

This clonotype showed up just a few times. The gene calls are TRBV6-2 or TRBV6-3 and TRBJ2-1; the D is unclear. Trimming took off 6 bases at V and 1 base at J, with 16 bases between the two ends. This CDR3 has 16 residues. The germline CDR1 and CDR2 sequences are MNHEY and SVGEGT. DNA of the CDR3: TGTGCCAGCAGCCTTTGGGCGCTTGGGTCCTACAATGAGCAGTTCTTC. It yields the protein CASSLWALGSYNEQFF.

In its sample, this clonotype was seen a few times. The V call is TRBV6-5, the J call TRBJ1-5; D may be TRBD1 (5 bases). V was cut by 7 bases and J by 4 bases, with 8 bases left in between. Germline V gene sequence: CDR1 MNHEY, CDR2 SVGAGI. This CDR3 comprises 12 residues. The CDR3 region is CASTYRNQPQHF. The CDR3 DNA reads TGTGCCAGCACCTACAGGAATCAGCCCCAGCATTTT.

This clonotype was observed a handful of times. This CDR3 is CASSLDVTIRTDTQYF. As DNA, the CDR3 is TGTGCCAGCAGCTTAGATGTCACGATCCGCACAGATACGCAGTATTTT. V usage is TRBV7-2 and J usage is TRBJ2-3; D is unclear. This CDR3 is 16 amino acids long. Germline V gives CDR1 SGHTA, CDR2 FQGNSA. The ends were cut back, 1 base at V and 1 base at J, with 12 bases in the middle.

This clonotype was recorded a few times. The chain links TRBV28 to TRBJ2-1, with 13 bases identical to TRBD2. V lost 6 bases and J lost 4; bases outside the gene matches: 6. The CDR3 runs 16 residues. CDR1 and CDR2 from the germline V gene are MDHEN and SYDVKM. In DNA form, the CDR3 reads TGTGCCAGCAGCGCGGGACTAGCGGGGAATTACAATGAGCAGTTCTTC. Encoded protein: CASSAGLAGNYNEQFF.

This chain uses TRBV12-3 or TRBV12-4 with TRBJ2-4, with TRBD2 matching over 7 bases. This CDR3 contains 13 residues. V lost 6 bases and J lost 13; bases outside the gene matches: 12. CDR3 sequence (DNA): TGTGCCAGCAGAATGGGGGTCGGGGGGTCCCAGTACTTC. Its protein is CASRMGVGGSQYF.

This clonotype was observed at least ten times. The V and J genes are TRBV29-1 and TRBJ1-2; TRBD1 might be the D (6 bases). The CDR3 totals 13 residues. CDR1 and CDR2 (germline): SQVTM, ANQGSEA. V was clipped by 0 bases and J by 5 bases, with 10 bases between them. The CDR3 loop is CSVEEDRAYGYTF. As DNA, the CDR3 is TGCAGCGTTGAAGAGGACAGAGCGTATGGCTACACCTTC.

V and J are TRBV7-2 and TRBJ1-4; 8 positions agree with TRBD1. V lost 5 bases and J lost 3; bases outside the gene matches: 11. The CDR3 has 17 residues. In germline, CDR1 is SGHTA, CDR2 FQGNSA. The CDR3 loop is CASSLGQGIRPNEKLFF. The DNA of the CDR3 is TGTGCCAGCAGCCTTGGACAGGGAATTCGACCTAATGAAAAACTGTTTTTT.

This sequence joins TRBV12-3 or TRBV12-4 and TRBJ1-5; 8 bases align to TRBD1. V trimming: 5 bases; J trimming: 11 bases; junction bases outside the gene matches: 17. This CDR3 spans 16 amino acids. The CDR3 coding sequence is TGTGCCAGCAGTCCAAGGACAGGGAAGGATTTCTCCTCCCAGCATTTT. Protein: CASSPRTGKDFSSQHF.

The chain has TRBV27 and TRBJ1-5; weak D call: TRBD1 (5 bases). The V end was cut by 0 bases, the J end by 2 bases, with 11 bases between. The CDR3 sequence is 16 residues long. Germline V lookup: CDR1 MNHEY, CDR2 SMNVEV (reference sequence). The DNA for the CDR3 is TGTGCCAGCAGTTTATCGGGGGGGGAGGGCAATCAGCCCCAGCATTTT. Translation gives CASSLSGGEGNQPQHF.

The chain couples TRBV6-6 to TRBJ1-5; D unresolved. Trimming removed 11 bases from V and 4 bases from J, with 15 bases in between. From germline, CDR1 is MNHNY and CDR2 SVGAGI (reference sequence). This CDR3 is 13 amino acids long. The CDR3 coding sequence is TGTGCCCCACATCTTGGTGGTAATCAGCCCCAGCATTTT. It encodes CAPHLGGNQPQHF.

V gene TRBV3-1 combines with J gene TRBJ2-1; TRBD2 matches 7 bases. Per germline, CDR1 LGHDT and CDR2 YNNKEL (reference sequence). CDR3 length equals 15 residues. V lost 4 bases, J lost 5 bases, and 8 bases stayed unmatched. The CDR3 region has the DNA TGTGCCAGCAGCCCTCTGGGGACTACAGACAATGAGCAGTTCTTC. Translated, it gives CASSPLGTTDNEQFF.

V usage is TRBV30 and J usage is TRBJ1-1; no reliable D call. Germline values: CDR1 GTSNPN, CDR2 SVGIG (reference sequence). The length of the CDR3 is 11 residues. V lost 4 bases and J lost 1, with 4 bases in between. In DNA, the CDR3 is TGTGCCTGGAAAAAGAACACTGAAGCTTTCTTT. Encoded protein: CAWKKNTEAFF. Complete variable domain (other parts from reference TRBV30 and TRBJ1-1): SQTIHQWPATLVQPVGSPLSLECTVEGTSNPNLYWYRQAAGRGLQLLFYSVGIGQISSEVPQNLSASRPQDRQFILSSKKLLLSDSGFYLCAWKKNTEAFFGQGTRLTVV.

This clonotype appeared a few times. The rearrangement uses TRBV12-3 or TRBV12-4 and TRBJ2-5; 11 bases map to TRBD1. This CDR3 is 16 amino acids long. With 4 bases clipped from V and 1 base from J, the junction kept 5 bases outside the gene matches. CDR3 nucleotide sequence: TGTGCCAGCAGTTCCTCCGGGACAGGGGGCCAAGAGACCCAGTACTTC. Translating it yields CASSSSGTGGQETQYF.

This clonotype was seen a few times. The rearrangement joins TRBV28 to TRBJ2-4, with 7 bases fitting TRBD1. CDR1 MDHEN and CDR2 SYDVKM come from the germline V gene. The CDR3 has 11 amino acids. Trimming cost V 6 bases and J 7 bases; bases outside gene matches: 0. CDR3: CASRTGNIQYF. DNA of the CDR3: TGTGCCAGCAGGACAGGGAACATTCAGTACTTC.

This chain joins TRBV3-1 and TRBJ2-7; no reliable D call. CDR1 is LGHDT and CDR2 is YNNKEL in the germline V gene (reference sequence). V lost 8 bases and J lost 0, with 11 bases in between. The CDR3 is 13 amino acids. The CDR3 sequence: CASRPQSSYEQYF. CDR3 in DNA: TGTGCCAGCCGTCCCCAAAGCTCCTACGAGCAGTACTTC.

Only a few counts were recorded for this clonotype. CDR3 loop: CASRSQLYEQYF. The DNA for the CDR3 is TGCGCCAGCAGATCTCAGCTCTACGAGCAGTACTTC. The chain couples TRBV5-1 to TRBJ2-7; D is unclear. The V end was cut by 5 bases, the J end by 3 bases, with 9 bases between. Germline lookup yields CDR1 SGHRS and CDR2 YFSETQ. CDR3 size: 12 residues.

J is TRBJ2-5 and V is TRBV29-1; TRBD2 aligns across 11 bases. Germline trimming cut 6 bases from V and 5 bases from J; bases unmatched to any gene: 11. The CDR3 consists of 15 residues. The V gene's germline CDR1 is SQVTM and CDR2 ANQGSEA. Here the CDR3 reads CSVQIAGGPLETQYF. Here the CDR3 DNA reads TGCAGCGTCCAGATAGCGGGGGGGCCCTTGGAGACCCAGTACTTC.

The sample holds many counts of this clonotype. The chain is built from TRBV5-5 and TRBJ1-2; D unresolved. Germline loops: CDR1 SGHKS, CDR2 YYEKEE (reference sequence). This CDR3 has 13 amino acids. Trimming removed 4 bases from V and 5 bases from J, with 12 bases in between. CDR3 sequence (DNA): TGTGCCAGCAGCCGGACGGGGATTTATGGCTACACCTTC. Its translation: CASSRTGIYGYTF.

The rearrangement links TRBV4-1 to TRBJ2-5, with 9 bases aligning to TRBD2. This CDR3 region has 19 residues. Germline loops: CDR1 MGHRA, CDR2 YSYEKL. J lost 5 bases, V lost 3 bases, and 19 bases had no gene match. CDR3 residues: CASSHPEPPGTSMWETQYF. CDR3 DNA: TGCGCCAGCAGCCATCCCGAGCCACCCGGGACTAGCATGTGGGAGACCCAGTACTTC.

The table lists this clonotype with a few counts. This chain joins TRBV15 and TRBJ2-3; D possibly corresponds to TRBD1 (5 bases). V was shortened by 5 bases and J by 2 bases, with 8 bases between the two germline ends. CDR1 is LNHNV and CDR2 is YYDKDF in the germline V gene (reference sequence). The CDR3 sequence is 13 residues long. CDR3 region: CATSEDNTDTQYF. The CDR3 DNA reads as TGTGCCACCAGCGAGGACAACACAGATACGCAGTATTTT.

This clonotype was seen more than once but under ten times. The V call is TRBV7-2, the J call TRBJ2-1, with D perhaps TRBD2 (7 bases). The CDR3 has 20 residues. The germline V gene has CDR1 SGHTA and CDR2 FQGNSA. V was cut by 3 bases and J by 3 bases, with 27 bases left in between. The CDR3: CASSLNILGRRGGLYNEQFF. For the CDR3, the DNA is TGTGCCAGCAGCTTGAACATCCTCGGGCGGAGGGGGGGCCTCTACAATGAGCAGTTCTTC.

The V gene is TRBV27, the J gene TRBJ1-2, with D maybe TRBD1 (6 bases). Looked up from germline, CDR1 is MNHEY and CDR2 is SMNVEV (reference sequence). There are 15 residues in the CDR3. Trimming took off 9 bases at V and 7 bases at J, with 24 bases between the two ends. CDR3: CASSSAGTRGAGYTF. The CDR3 coding sequence is TGTGCCAGTAGCTCTGCCGGGACAAGGGGCGCTGGCTACACCTTC.

This chain joins TRBV12-5 and TRBJ2-6; D perhaps matches TRBD1 (6 bases). Trimming removed 2 bases at V and 1 base at J, with 24 bases between. The germline V gene has CDR1 LGHNT and CDR2 FRNRAP. The CDR3 runs to 21 residues. For the CDR3, the DNA is TGTGCTAGTGGTTTGACACTCGGGCAGGGACAAGGAGGTTCTGGGGCCAACGTCCTGACTTTC. It translates to CASGLTLGQGQGGSGANVLTF.

This clonotype was counted only a few times. The chain carries TRBV7-2 and TRBJ2-7; TRBD2 is a possible D gene (7 bases). Per the germline V gene, CDR1 is SGHTA and CDR2 is FQGNSA. V was shortened by 8 bases and J by 2 bases, with 19 bases between the two germline ends. CDR3 size: 15 residues. CDR3 nucleotide sequence: TGTGCCAGCGCAAAGGGGGGGGGAACGACCTACGAGCAGTACTTC. Protein: CASAKGGGTTYEQYF.

This clonotype was seen a few times. The chain recombines TRBV24-1 with TRBJ2-7; D is perhaps TRBD1 (5 bases). Germline CDR1 reads KGHDR; CDR2 reads SFDVKD. The V end was cut by 3 bases, the J end by 3 bases, with 11 bases between. The CDR3 contains 14 residues. This chain's CDR3 is CATSDPDRGYEQYF. DNA for the CDR3: TGTGCCACCAGTGATCCCGACAGAGGCTACGAGCAGTACTTC.

This CDR3 is CASSLVAGVFYEQYF. CDR3 nucleotide sequence: TGTGCCAGCAGCTTAGTGGCAGGGGTCTTCTACGAGCAGTACTTC. The rearrangement joins TRBV11-3 to TRBJ2-7, with D possibly TRBD1 on 6 matching bases. V was clipped by 1 base and J by 3 bases, with 13 bases between them. In germline, CDR1 is SGHNT, CDR2 YENEEA. There are 15 residues in the CDR3.